This T cell receptor beta chain was captured by sequencing in a study of T cells in Graves' hyperthyroidism and ophthalmopathy. Across the whole study: Staff took peripheral blood when the initial diagnosis was made, before any treatment began.

The CDR3 runs 14 residues. With 7 bases clipped from V and 6 bases from J, the junction kept 10 bases outside the gene matches. Germline CDR1 is MDHEN and CDR2 is SYDVKM. TCR beta CDR3 region amplification was performed from RNA transcripts. When the TCR CDR3 underwent first-round RT-PCR, the HTBI primer set was used. TCRdb re-called the multiplex PCR reads with MiXCR, one entry per CDR3 protein. The table has a few hundred thousand distinct CDR3 sequences, 15% seen once; the top ten hold around a third. It was uncontrolled infection, other autoimmune disease, pregnancy or lactation that excluded patients. This clonotype came up a few times.

This TCR was sampled from a woman in her 30s with Graves' hyperthyroidism. The rearrangement uses TRBV28 and TRBJ2-7, with 9 bases lining up with TRBD2. Input material: blood. Here the CDR3 DNA reads TGTGCCAGCAAGGATAGCGGGAGAGTCCCCGAGCAGTACTTC. Translated, it gives CASKDSGRVPEQYF.